This T cell receptor (beta chain) comes out of a study of T cells in localized non-small cell lung cancer. Study observations and caveats: Compared with tumor, uninvolved adjacent lung displayed greater T cell clonality, ranking highest overall. Longer overall survival was linked to higher blood T cell density. Sequence data derive from only one tumor region, so heterogeneity remains possible.

As to this clone: Its specificity is unknown. The junction departs from germline at one end; a sequencing error may be responsible.

Germline values: CDR1 SGHRS, CDR2 YFSETQ. The CDR3 spans 13 residues. Profiled with immunoSEQ multiplex PCR; TCRdb holds only in-frame clones, not every one. The data show about 74,000 clones, roughly 84% seen once. This rearrangement joins TRBV5-1 to TRBJ1-2; D is unclear. Sequenced here: peripheral blood, sampled before any cancer treatment. The clonotype comes from a female donor older than 55 with stage I lung adenocarcinoma. The CDR3 sequence: CASSRTPNYGYTF. Here the CDR3 DNA reads TGTGCCAGCAGCCGGACGCCTAACTATGGCTACACCTTC.